This T cell receptor beta chain emerged from a study of blood T cell repertoires in COVID-19. Across the whole study: PBMCs, B-cell-depleted T cells, or T cells provided the cDNA or gDNA that made up the material.

Per the germline V gene, CDR1 is SGHTS and CDR2 is YDEGEE. V lost 4 bases, J lost 6 bases, and 11 bases lay in between. The CDR3 totals 12 residues. Profiled with immunoSEQ multiplex PCR; TCRdb holds only in-frame clones, not every one. In the table there are 350,000 to 500,000 clones, more than 70% of which are singletons. The study recruited people aged 18 to 89 years across approximately 25 US areas. This rearrangement joins TRBV5-8 to TRBJ2-7; D possibly corresponds to TRBD2 (5 bases). The source material was PBMCs or T cells enriched from blood (not recorded which). This TCR derives from a woman aged 18 to 35 who had been exposed to COVID-19. Here the CDR3 DNA reads TGTGCCAGCAGCCGGCTAGCCCTCGAGCAGTACTTC. Residues: CASSRLALEQYF.